This is a list of T cell receptor beta chains from one sample in a study of blood T cell repertoires in COVID-19. Repertoires were generated with immunoSEQ multiplex PCR, while TCRdb's copy carries only in-frame clones and drops some. The sample has about 250,000 clones; approximately 83% are singletons. Specimen: peripheral blood. The receptor set was obtained from a person aged 70 to 85 with COVID-19, enrolled during active disease. The CDR3 runs from the conserved cysteine through the conserved F or W. Fields, in order: D gene, J gene, clone size, V gene, CDR3 DNA, CDR3 protein. D genes are given only for firm matches. Clone size is not always given. Where it is, it says once, few, many or a class for expanded clones.

d_gene: -
j_gene: TRBJ2-1
abundance: -
v_gene: TRBV7-7
CDR3nt: TGTGCCAGCAGCCCCCGGGCGGGGGCGACGTACAATGAGCAGTTCTTC
CDR3aa: CASSPRAGATYNEQFF

d_gene: -
j_gene: TRBJ2-1
abundance: -
v_gene: TRBV3-1/TRBV3-2
CDR3nt: TGTGCCAGCAGCCTAAAAAAAGGAGCGCAGACCTACAATGAGCAGTTCTTC
CDR3aa: CASSLKKGAQTYNEQFF

d_gene: -
j_gene: TRBJ2-1
abundance: -
v_gene: TRBV19
CDR3nt: TGTGCCAGTAGTAGTACTAGCAATGAGCAGTTCTTC
CDR3aa: CASSSTSNEQFF

d_gene: TRBD2
j_gene: TRBJ2-7
abundance: few
v_gene: TRBV7-6
CDR3nt: TGTGCCAGCAGCTTAGGGTCTAGCGGAAACTACGAGCAGTACTTC
CDR3aa: CASSLGSSGNYEQYF

d_gene: TRBD2
j_gene: TRBJ2-7
abundance: -
v_gene: TRBV7-2
CDR3nt: TGTGCCAGCAGATCTAGCGGGAGGTCCGCCGAGCAGTACTTC
CDR3aa: CASRSSGRSAEQYF

d_gene: -
j_gene: TRBJ1-1
abundance: -
v_gene: TRBV2
CDR3nt: TGTGCCAGCATGAGGAACACTGAAGCTTTCTTT
CDR3aa: CASMRNTEAFF

d_gene: -
j_gene: TRBJ2-1
abundance: -
v_gene: TRBV6-5
CDR3nt: TGTGCCAGCCGAAGACAGAGACAGTCCTACAATGAGCAGTTCTTC
CDR3aa: CASRRQRQSYNEQFF

d_gene: -
j_gene: TRBJ1-4
abundance: -
v_gene: TRBV5-1
CDR3nt: TGCGCCAGCAGCTTGGAGGGGCGGGGGCATGAAAAACTGTTTTTT
CDR3aa: CASSLEGRGHEKLFF

d_gene: -
j_gene: TRBJ2-7
abundance: -
v_gene: TRBV28
CDR3nt: TGTGCCAGCACCCAAAGAACCCTCGGCGAGCAGTACTTC
CDR3aa: CASTQRTLGEQYF

d_gene: TRBD1
j_gene: TRBJ1-1
abundance: -
v_gene: TRBV4-3
CDR3nt: TGCGCCAGCAGCCAAGAGGGATCGGGGACAGCAAACGTAATGAACACTGAAGCTTTCTTT
CDR3aa: CASSQEGSGTANVMNTEAFF

d_gene: -
j_gene: TRBJ1-4
abundance: -
v_gene: TRBV7-2
CDR3nt: TGTGCCAGCAGCTTAAACAGGAATACTAATGAAAAACTGTTTTTT
CDR3aa: CASSLNRNTNEKLFF